Listed below are T cell receptor beta chains from one sample, sequenced in a study of shared T cell receptors in the human thymus. Generated by immunoSEQ multiplex PCR, the TCRdb table keeps only in-frame clones and is missing some. The sample carries 640,000 or so clones, about 89% recorded once. These data were also filed under a second study, of human thymus T cells.

The sequencing sample was made of thymocytes. These receptors came from a boy in the first two years of life with a congenital heart defect. Each CDR3 is given without its conserved first and last residue.

TRBV27 ASSLGLAGESSYEQY
TRBV5-6 ASSLSRGLKDTQY
TRBV28 ASSFDRVGYGYT
TRBV13 ASLETIAGNTIY
TRBV14 ASSQVVHEQF
TRBV5-6 ASSFRGFNQPQH
TRBV15 ATRFSGRYTDTQY
TRBV19 ASSPRTSGDYNEQF
TRBV10-3 ATNGTSGSYEQY
TRBV5-4 ASSLRLAGSPWEETQY
TRBV19 ASSMTGSRSSYEQY
TRBV19 ASTPDRVRGGTEAF
TRBV18 ASSHKKGQKGIHGYT
TRBV28 ASHSSGREGGNEQY
TRBV21-1 ASSKSTSQH
TRBV27 ASSPVVSGAYEQY
TRBV19 ASSIGLAGVGPFTDTQY
TRBV4-3 ASSQNRDNPNYGYT
TRBV5-1 ASSSDSDGYT
TRBV30 AWSPTGGTYEQY
TRBV4-1 ASSQVPRTVGSGNTIY
TRBV28 ASRPLPQGGYT
TRBV5-6 ASSPRTSGGDTDTQY
TRBV10-3 AISESRGYT
TRBV29-1 SEISTAVMNTEAF
TRBV2 ASSEAGDTMNTEAF
TRBV19 ASSMGGREVKGDTQY
TRBV6-5 ASRPQEEQY
TRBV19 ASSTKSRQRDTGELF